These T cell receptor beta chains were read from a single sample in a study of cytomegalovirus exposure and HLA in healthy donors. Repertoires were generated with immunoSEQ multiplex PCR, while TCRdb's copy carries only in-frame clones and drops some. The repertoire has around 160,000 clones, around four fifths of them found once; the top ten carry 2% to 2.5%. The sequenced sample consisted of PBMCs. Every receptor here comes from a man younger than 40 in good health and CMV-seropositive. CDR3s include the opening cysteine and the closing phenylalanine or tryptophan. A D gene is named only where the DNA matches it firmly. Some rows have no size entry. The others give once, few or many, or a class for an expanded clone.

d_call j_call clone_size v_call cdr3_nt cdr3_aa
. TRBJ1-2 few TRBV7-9 TGTGCCAGCCATCCAGACTTATTGCGGGGCTACACCTTC CASHPDLLRGYTF
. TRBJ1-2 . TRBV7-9 TGTGCCAGCAGCCCGGGACTCACTCCCCATGGCTACACCTTC CASSPGLTPHGYTF
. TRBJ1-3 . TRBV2 TGTGCCACCCAAGGTGGAGGGTTCGGAAACACCATATATTTT CATQGGGFGNTIYF
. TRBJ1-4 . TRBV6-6 TGTGCCAGCAGTTACCCCAGCGCGAATGAAAAACTGTTTTTT CASSYPSANEKLFF
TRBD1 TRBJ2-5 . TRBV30 TGTGCCTGGGACAGGGAAGAGACCCAGTACTTC CAWDREETQYF
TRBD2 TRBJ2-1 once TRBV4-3 TGCGCCAGCAGCCAAAGGAGCGAACCTAGCGGGGTGAATGAGCAGTTCTTC CASSQRSEPSGVNEQFF
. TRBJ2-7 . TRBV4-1 TGCGCCAGCAGCCAAACCGACAGCGAATCCTACGAGCAGTACTTC CASSQTDSESYEQYF
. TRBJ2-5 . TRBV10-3 TGTGCCATCAGTGACCTCCAAGAGACCCAGTACTTC CAISDLQETQYF
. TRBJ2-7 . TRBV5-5 TGTGCCAGCAGCGCATTACCGGGTCAAATCTACGAGCAGTACTTC CASSALPGQIYEQYF
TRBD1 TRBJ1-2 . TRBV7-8 TGTGCCAGCAGCTTATACAGGACAGGATCTCATAACTATGGCTACACCTTC CASSLYRTGSHNYGYTF
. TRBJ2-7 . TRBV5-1 TGCGCCAGCAGCTCCGGGAGACAGATCTACGAGCAGTACTTC CASSSGRQIYEQYF
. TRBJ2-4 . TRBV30 TGTGCCTGGAGTGTGGGGGGGGCCCTAGCCAAAAACATTCAGTACTTC CAWSVGGALAKNIQYF
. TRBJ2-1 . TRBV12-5 TGTGCTAGTGGTTCCCCGGAGTCCTACAATGAGCAGTTCTTC CASGSPESYNEQFF
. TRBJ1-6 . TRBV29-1 TGCAGCGTTGCATCGGGGGGATCACCCCTCCACTTT CSVASGGSPLHF
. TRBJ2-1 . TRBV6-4 TGTGCCAGCAGTGCCATGGCGGGTTCCTACAATGAGCAGTTCTTC CASSAMAGSYNEQFF
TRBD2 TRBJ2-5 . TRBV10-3 TGTGCCATCAGCGACCCCGGGACTAGCGGGCAAGAGACCCAGTACTTC CAISDPGTSGQETQYF
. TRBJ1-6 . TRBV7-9 TGTGCCAGCAGGCGTGGGGGGGACTATAATTCACCCCTCCACTTT CASRRGGDYNSPLHF
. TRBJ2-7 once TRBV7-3 TGTGCCAGCAGCTTAGTGGGGGCCCGAAGCTCCTACGAGCAGTACTTC CASSLVGARSSYEQYF
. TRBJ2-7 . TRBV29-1 TGCAGCGCTAGGACATCACCCTACGAGCAGTACTTC CSARTSPYEQYF
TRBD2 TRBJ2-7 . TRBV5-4 TGTGCCGGCAGGGGGGGACTAGCGGGGGGCGAGCAGTACTTC CAGRGGLAGGEQYF
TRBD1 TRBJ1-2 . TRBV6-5 TGTGCCAGCAGCCCCCGGACAGGGCAGAGCTATGGCTACACCTTC CASSPRTGQSYGYTF
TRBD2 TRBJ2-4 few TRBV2 TGTGCCAGCAGTGAAGTGGGCGCCTGGGGACTAGCGGGAGCAGACGGAAACATTCAGTACTTC CASSEVGAWGLAGADGNIQYF
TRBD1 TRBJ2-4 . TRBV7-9 TGTGCCAGCAGCTTGGGACAGCTCCAAAACATTCAGTACTTC CASSLGQLQNIQYF
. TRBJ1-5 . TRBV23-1 TGCGCCAGCGGGGGGACTTTATCTTATCAGCCCCAGCATTTT CASGGTLSYQPQHF
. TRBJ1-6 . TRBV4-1 TGCGCCAGCAGCCAGATAGGGAGAACACCCCTCCACTTT CASSQIGRTPLHF
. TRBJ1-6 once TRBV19 TGTGCCAGTTCCCCAGGGTGGAATTCACCCCTCCACTTT CASSPGWNSPLHF
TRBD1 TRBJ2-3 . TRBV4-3 TGCGCCAGCAGCCAAGTCTTAGGACAGGGGCGCACAGATACGCAGTATTTT CASSQVLGQGRTDTQYF
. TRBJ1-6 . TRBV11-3 TGTGCCAGCAGCAACACAGGGTTCCCCTATAATTCACCCCTCCACTTT CASSNTGFPYNSPLHF
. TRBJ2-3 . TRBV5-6 TGTGCCAGCAGCTCAGGGGACACAGATACGCAGTATTTT CASSSGDTDTQYF
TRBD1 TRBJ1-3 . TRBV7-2 TGTGCCAGCAGCCGGCCCGGGACAGAGGCAGGAAACACCATATATTTT CASSRPGTEAGNTIYF
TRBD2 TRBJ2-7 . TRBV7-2 TGTGCCAGCAGTCCCACTAGCGGGGGGGGACCCCATCCGTACTTC CASSPTSGGGPHPYF
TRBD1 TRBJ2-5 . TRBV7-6 TGTGCCAGCAGCTTACCTAGCAGGGGGGAGACCCAGTACTTC CASSLPSRGETQYF
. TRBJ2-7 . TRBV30 TGTGCCTGGAGGGACAGCTCCTACGAGCAGTACTTC CAWRDSSYEQYF
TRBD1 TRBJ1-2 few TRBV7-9 TGTGCCAGCAACTCCCGGGACAGCCTATTCTATGGCTACACCTTC CASNSRDSLFYGYTF
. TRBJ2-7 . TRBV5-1 TGCGCCAGCAGCGAAACAGGGATCACCTACGAGCAGTACTTC CASSETGITYEQYF
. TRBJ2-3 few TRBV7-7 TGTGCTAGCAGCTCCGAGCTACTAGATACGCAGTATTTT CASSSELLDTQYF
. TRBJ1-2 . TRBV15 TGTGCCACCAGCAGAGATGGCAGAGGAGGCGACGGCTACACCTTC CATSRDGRGGDGYTF
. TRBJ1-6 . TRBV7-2 TGTGCCAGCAGCTTAGTGAGGCTCCGGGATGGAGGCAATTCACCCCTCCACTTT CASSLVRLRDGGNSPLHF
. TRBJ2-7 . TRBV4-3 TGCGCCAGCAGCCAAGCCTTGGGAGGCAGACCCTACGAGCAGTACTTC CASSQALGGRPYEQYF
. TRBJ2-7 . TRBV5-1 TGCGCCAGCAGCTTGGTGTTGGGCAGTTACGAGCAGTACTTC CASSLVLGSYEQYF
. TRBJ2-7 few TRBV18 TGTGCCAGCTCACCTCTCACCACAGGGCTTAGCTCCTACGAGCAGTACTTC CASSPLTTGLSSYEQYF
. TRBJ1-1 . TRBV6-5 TGTGCCAGCAGAGAAGAAGGGAGAGAAGCTTTCTTT CASREEGREAFF
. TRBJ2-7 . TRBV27 TGTGCCAGCAGTTTTGGCAGGGTCTACGAGCAGTACTTC CASSFGRVYEQYF
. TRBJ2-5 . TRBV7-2 TGTGCCAGCAGTATTGCGGGCAAGGAGACCCAGTACTTC CASSIAGKETQYF
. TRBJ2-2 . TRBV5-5 TGTGCCAGCAGCTTCACCGGGGTTTGGACCGGGGAGCTGTTTTTT CASSFTGVWTGELFF
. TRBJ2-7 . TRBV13 TGTGCCAGCAGCTTCGACAAAGATGGGGAGCAGTACTTC CASSFDKDGEQYF